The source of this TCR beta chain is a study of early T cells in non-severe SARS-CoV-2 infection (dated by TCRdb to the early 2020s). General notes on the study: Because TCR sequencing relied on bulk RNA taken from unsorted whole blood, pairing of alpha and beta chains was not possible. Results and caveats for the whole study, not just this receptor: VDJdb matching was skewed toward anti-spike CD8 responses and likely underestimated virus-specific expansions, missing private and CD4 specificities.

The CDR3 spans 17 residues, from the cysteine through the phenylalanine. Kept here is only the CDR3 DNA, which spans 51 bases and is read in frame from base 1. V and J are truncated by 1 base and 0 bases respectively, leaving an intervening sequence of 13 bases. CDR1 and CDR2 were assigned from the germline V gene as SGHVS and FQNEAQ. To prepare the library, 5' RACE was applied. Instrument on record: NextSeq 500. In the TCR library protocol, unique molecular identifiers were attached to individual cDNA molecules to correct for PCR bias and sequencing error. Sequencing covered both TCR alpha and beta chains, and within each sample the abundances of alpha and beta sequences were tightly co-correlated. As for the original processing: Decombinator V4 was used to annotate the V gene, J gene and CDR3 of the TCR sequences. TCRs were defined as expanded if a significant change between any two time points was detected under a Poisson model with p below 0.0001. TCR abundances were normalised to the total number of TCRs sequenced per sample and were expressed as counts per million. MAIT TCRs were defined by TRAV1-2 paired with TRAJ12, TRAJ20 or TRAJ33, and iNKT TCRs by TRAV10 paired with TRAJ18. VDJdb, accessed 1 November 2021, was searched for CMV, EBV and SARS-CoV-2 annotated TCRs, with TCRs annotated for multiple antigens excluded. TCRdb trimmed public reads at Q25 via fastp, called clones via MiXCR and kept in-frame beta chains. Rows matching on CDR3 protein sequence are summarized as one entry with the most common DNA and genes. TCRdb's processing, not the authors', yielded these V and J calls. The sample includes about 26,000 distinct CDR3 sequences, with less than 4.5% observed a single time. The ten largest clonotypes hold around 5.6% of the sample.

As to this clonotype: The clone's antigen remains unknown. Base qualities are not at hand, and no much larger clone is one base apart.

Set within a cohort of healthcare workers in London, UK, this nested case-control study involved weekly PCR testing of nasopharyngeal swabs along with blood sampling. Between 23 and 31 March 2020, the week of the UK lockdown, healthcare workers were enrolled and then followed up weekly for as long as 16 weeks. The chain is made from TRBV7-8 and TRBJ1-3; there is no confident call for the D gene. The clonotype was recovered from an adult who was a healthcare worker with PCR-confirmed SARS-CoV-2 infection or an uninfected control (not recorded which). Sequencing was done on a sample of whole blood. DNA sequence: TGTGCCAGCAGCTTAGTCGCAGGAACTCCCTCTGGAAACACCATATATTTT. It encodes CASSLVAGTPSGNTIYF.